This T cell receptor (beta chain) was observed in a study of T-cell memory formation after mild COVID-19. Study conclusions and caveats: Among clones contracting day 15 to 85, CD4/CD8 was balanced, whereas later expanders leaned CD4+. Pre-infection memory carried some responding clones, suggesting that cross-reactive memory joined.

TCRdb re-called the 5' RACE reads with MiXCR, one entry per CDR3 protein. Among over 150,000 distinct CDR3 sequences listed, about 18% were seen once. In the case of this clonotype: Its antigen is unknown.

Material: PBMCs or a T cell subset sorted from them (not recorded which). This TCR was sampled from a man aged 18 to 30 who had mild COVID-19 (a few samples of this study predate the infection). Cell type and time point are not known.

The DNA of the CDR3 is TGTGCCAGCAGTTACTCGACGGGGCGTAAATACGAGCAGTACTTC. It translates to CASSYSTGRKYEQYF. J is TRBJ2-7 and V is TRBV6-2 or TRBV6-3; D assignment may be TRBD1 or TRBD2 (5 bases each). The CDR3 contains 15 residues. Germline values: CDR1 MNHEY, CDR2 SVGEGT. Trimming removed 0 bases at V and 4 bases at J, with 13 bases between.